The 14 T cell receptor beta chains below were found in one sample sequenced in a study of blood T cells in healthy people across ages. A second PCR of 7 to 11 cycles used a sample-barcoded 5' primer and a J-beta primer mix. TCRdb reprocessed the 5' RACE reads via MiXCR and lists one record per CDR3 protein. The data show more than 900,000 distinct CDR3 sequences, about 27% seen once. This sample also appeared in a second study, on T cells of mothers and their children.

The sequencing sample was made of blood. These receptors were taken from a woman aged 40 to 55 in good health.

V is TRBV3-1 and J is TRBJ2-7, with 8 bases that match TRBD1. This CDR3 is built from 14 residues. Germline CDR1 is LGHDT and CDR2 is YNNKEL (reference sequence). V was pared by 4 bases and J by 5 bases, with 7 bases of the junction left unmatched. CDR3 sequence: CASSRASTGDEQYF. DNA of the CDR3: TGTGCCAGCAGCCGTGCCTCGACAGGGGACGAGCAGTACTTC.

This clonotype was counted at least ten times. The rearrangement uses TRBV28 and TRBJ2-3, with a possible D match to TRBD1 (7 bases). This CDR3 spans 15 amino acids. Germline CDR1 is MDHEN and CDR2 is SYDVKM. V was shortened by 6 bases and J by 0 bases, with 13 bases between the two germline ends. Here the CDR3 DNA reads TGTGCCAGCAGCCCCAGGGGGGAAAGCACAGATACGCAGTATTTT. This gives the protein CASSPRGESTDTQYF.

The chain couples TRBV6-6 to TRBJ2-7; D possibly uses TRBD1 or TRBD2 (5 bases each). V lost 5 bases, J lost 5 bases, and 19 bases lay in between. In germline, CDR1 is MNHNY, CDR2 SVGAGI (reference sequence). This CDR3 spans 15 amino acids. DNA of the CDR3: TGTGCCAGCAGTCAACCCCCAGGGTGGGACCACGAGCAGTACTTC. It yields the protein CASSQPPGWDHEQYF.

The chain couples TRBV12-3 or TRBV12-4 to TRBJ1-2, with D uncertain. There are 13 residues in the CDR3. V was shortened by 9 bases and J by 8 bases, with 19 bases between the two germline ends. The CDR3, as DNA: TGTGCCAGTACTACTTCGGTCTTCGGCGGCTACACCTTC. Its translation is CASTTSVFGGYTF.

This clonotype was found many times. The chain joins TRBV6-5 to TRBJ1-2, with 7 bases matching TRBD1. This CDR3 region has 17 residues. Trimming took 3 bases from V and 0 from J; bases not matched to a gene: 10. CDR1 is MNHEY, CDR2 SVGAGI, per germline. The CDR3 sequence: CASSYFAGTDTNYGYTF. The CDR3 DNA sequence: TGTGCCAGCAGTTATTTCGCCGGGACAGACACTAACTATGGCTACACCTTC.

As for this clonotype: A much more abundant neighbour one base away suggests this may be a read error. The chain uses TRBV9 and TRBJ2-5; D possibly corresponds to TRBD2 (5 bases). TRBJ2-1 explains the end of the DNA better; the J call may be wrong. CDR1 and CDR2 (germline): SGDLS, YYNGEE. This CDR3 is 14 amino acids long. The CDR3 protein is CASSLGELQETQFF. The CDR3 DNA follows: TGTGCCAGCAGCCTCGGGGAGCTTCAAGAGACCCAGTTCTTC.

The chain has TRBV5-1 and TRBJ1-1; D not resolved. With 3 bases removed from V and 0 bases from J, the gap between germline ends came to 9 bases. The CDR3 is 14 amino acids. The germline V gene has CDR1 SGHRS and CDR2 YFSETQ. CDR3 protein: CASSSQKVNTEAFF. CDR3 coding DNA: TGCGCCAGCAGCTCTCAGAAGGTGAACACTGAAGCTTTCTTT.

This clonotype has ten or more counts. Here the CDR3 reads CSVGYLQGGDLFF. CDR3 sequence (DNA): TGCAGCGTGGGATACTTACAGGGGGGCGATTTGTTTTTT. The V call is TRBV29-1, the J call TRBJ1-4; 8 positions agree with TRBD1. V was pared by 6 bases and J by 15 bases, with 15 bases of the junction left unmatched. The CDR3 consists of 13 residues. Germline-derived CDR1 and CDR2 are SQVTM and ANQGSEA.

This clonotype was seen repeatedly, ten times or more. The V call is TRBV7-2, the J call TRBJ1-5, with TRBD1 identical over 7 bases. The CDR3 is 17 residues long. Germline CDR1 is SGHTA and CDR2 is FQGNSA. J lost 6 bases, V lost 5 bases, and 16 bases had no gene match. The CDR3 sequence: CASSPRPLTGAGQPQHF. CDR3 coding DNA: TGTGCCAGCAGCCCCCGGCCTTTAACAGGGGCGGGTCAGCCCCAGCATTTT.

This clonotype showed up just a few times. This chain connects TRBV6-5 to TRBJ1-2; no definite D call. The CDR3 consists of 14 residues. V gave up 8 bases and J gave up 0 bases, with 13 bases separating them. Germline V gene data show CDR1 as MNHEY and CDR2 as SVGAGI. In DNA form, the CDR3 reads TGTGCCAGCGGCATGGCTACCCCTAACTATGGCTACACCTTC. Amino acids: CASGMATPNYGYTF.

The chain carries TRBV12-3 or TRBV12-4 and TRBJ2-1; D possibly corresponds to TRBD2 (5 bases). CDR3 length equals 14 residues. Between the trimmed V and J ends, which lost 6 bases and 7 bases, there was a span of 16 bases. The CDR3 nucleotides read TGTGCCAGCAGGTTAAGGCGTCGGGGTAATGAGCAGTTCTTC. This gives the protein CASRLRRRGNEQFF.

The table lists this clonotype with many counts. The J gene is TRBJ2-7, the V gene TRBV5-1; tentatively, D is TRBD1 (5 bases). V dropped 3 bases and J dropped 2 bases, with 12 bases sitting between them. The CDR3 has 14 residues. CDR1 and CDR2 (germline): SGHRS, YFSETQ. CDR3 in amino acids: CASSSAQGPYEQYF. CDR3 sequence (DNA): TGCGCCAGCAGCTCAGCGCAGGGCCCCTACGAGCAGTACTTC.

Worth noting for this clonotype: An end of the junction does not agree with germline; a read error may underlie this. V is TRBV7-7 and J is TRBJ2-1, with no clear D. The V gene's germline CDR1 is SSHAT and CDR2 FNYEAQ (reference sequence). This CDR3 is 15 amino acids long. The CDR3 DNA follows: TGTGCTAGCAGCTTCGGCAGCCAAAACGACAATGAGCAGTTCTTC. Translation: CASSFGSQNDNEQFF. Drawing the rest from reference TRBV7-7 and TRBJ2-1, the complete variable domain is GAGVSQSPRYKVTKRGQDVTLRCDPISSHATLYWYQQALGQGPEFLTYFNYEAQPDKSGLPSDRFSAERPEGSISTLTIQRTEQRDSAMYRCASSFGSQNDNEQFFGPGTRLTVL.

This clonotype was seen ten or more times. This chain links TRBV4-1 with TRBJ2-1; D unresolved. The CDR3 runs to 14 residues. CDR1 MGHRA and CDR2 YSYEKL come from the germline V gene. Trimming took 0 bases from V and 6 from J, leaving 9 bases between them. This CDR3 reads CASSQDRDVNEQFF. The CDR3 DNA reads TGCGCCAGCAGCCAAGATCGCGACGTCAATGAGCAGTTCTTC.